The 27 T cell receptor beta chains below come from one sample, sequenced in a study of CD8+ T cells in alopecia areata. cDNA prepared by RNA extraction and subsequent reverse transcription served as the template for sequencing. Clones were sequenced by immunoSEQ multiplex PCR, and TCRdb holds only the in-frame ones, with some missing. Here the sample spans roughly 200,000 clones, over 55% being singletons. The sequencing here drew on CD4+ T cells sorted from blood, taken at week 0. The receptors shown here come from a human donor with alopecia areata.

The chain links TRBV9 to TRBJ2-2, with D hard to call. CDR1 and CDR2 from the germline V gene are SGDLS and YYNGEE. V was clipped by 2 bases and J by 2 bases, with 13 bases between them. The CDR3 has 16 residues. The CDR3 sequence is CASSVYVPKNTGELFF. The CDR3 DNA reads TGTGCCAGCAGCGTTTACGTACCTAAAAACACCGGGGAGCTGTTTTTT.

In nucleotides, the CDR3 is TGTGCCAGCAGCCATTACAGGGGATCGGATGGCTACACCTTC. It is translated as CASSHYRGSDGYTF. J is TRBJ1-2 and V is TRBV11-2; 7 nucleotides agree with TRBD1. This CDR3 spans 14 amino acids. Germline CDR1 SGHAT, CDR2 FQNNGV. The V and J ends lost 5 bases and 6 bases, in that order; junction bases with no gene match: 9. Full variable domain (outside the CDR3, taken from reference TRBV11-2 and TRBJ1-2): EAGVAQSPRYKIIEKRQSVAFWCNPISGHATLYWYQQILGQGPKLLIQFQNNGVVDDSQLPKDRFSAERLKGVDSTLKIQPAKLEDSAVYLCASSHYRGSDGYTFGSGTRLTVV.

J is TRBJ1-2 and V is TRBV30, with a weak D call TRBD1 (6 bases). The germline gives CDR1 GTSNPN, CDR2 SVGIG (reference sequence). The CDR3 runs 15 residues. Between the trimmed V and J ends, which lost 3 bases and 5 bases, there was a span of 19 bases. The CDR3 DNA sequence: TGTGCCTGGAGAACAGGGACATCTGGGGTGTATGGCTACACCTTC. It specifies CAWRTGTSGVYGYTF. The full variable domain, its missing parts supplied by reference TRBV30 and TRBJ1-2, is SQTIHQWPATLVQPVGSPLSLECTVEGTSNPNLYWYRQAAGRGLQLLFYSVGIGQISSEVPQNLSASRPQDRQFILSSKKLLLSDSGFYLCAWRTGTSGVYGYTFGSGTRLTVV.

The V and J genes are TRBV30 and TRBJ2-7; the D is unclear. Trimming took 0 bases from V and 3 from J, leaving 12 bases between them. In germline, CDR1 is GTSNPN, CDR2 SVGIG (reference sequence). The CDR3 covers 14 residues. This CDR3 is CAWSVELGIYEQYF. The DNA of the CDR3 is TGTGCCTGGAGTGTAGAGTTGGGGATCTACGAGCAGTACTTC.

The rearrangement joins TRBV19 to TRBJ1-6; 9 bases are shared with TRBD1. There are 15 residues in the CDR3. The V and J ends lost 5 bases and 10 bases, in that order; junction bases with no gene match: 9. Germline V gene lookup returns CDR1 LNHDA and CDR2 SQIVND (reference sequence). The CDR3 spells CASSLRTGAVSPLHF. CDR3 DNA sequence: TGTGCCAGTAGTCTCAGGACAGGGGCCGTGTCACCCCTCCACTTT.

The chain uses TRBV5-1 and TRBJ1-2; 7 bases fit TRBD1. V shed 7 bases and J 4 bases; nucleotides not matched to a gene: 10. Looked up from germline, CDR1 is SGHRS and CDR2 is YFSETQ. CDR3 length equals 14 residues. The CDR3 bases are TGCGCCAGCGGAGAACCGGGACAGCTCTATGGCTACACCTTC. It is translated as CASGEPGQLYGYTF. Full variable domain (outside the CDR3, taken from reference TRBV5-1 and TRBJ1-2): KAGVTQTPRYLIKTRGQQVTLSCSPISGHRSVSWYQQTPGQGLQFLFEYFSETQRNKGNFPGRFSGRQFSNSRSEMNVSTLELGDSALYLCASGEPGQLYGYTFGSGTRLTVV.

The chain links TRBV7-9 to TRBJ1-2; a weak D match, TRBD1 (6 bases). The CDR3 consists of 14 residues. Trimming took off 5 bases at V and 5 bases at J, with 15 bases between the two ends. CDR1 and CDR2 (germline): SEHNR, FQNEAQ (reference sequence). In DNA, the CDR3 is TGTGCCAGCAGCCCCGGGGGCCGTCCTTATGGCTACACCTTC. This codes for CASSPGGRPYGYTF. Filled out from reference TRBV7-9 and TRBJ1-2, the complete variable domain reads DTGVSQNPRHKITKRGQNVTFRCDPISEHNRLYWYRQTLGQGPEFLTYFQNEAQLEKSRLLSDRFSAERPKGSFSTLEIQRTEQGDSAMYLCASSPGGRPYGYTFGSGTRLTVV.

The V and J genes are TRBV15 and TRBJ1-2; 7 nucleotides line up with TRBD1. CDR1 is LNHNV and CDR2 is YYDKDF in the germline V gene (reference sequence). There are 14 residues in the CDR3. J gave up 8 bases and V 3 bases, and 9 bases lay outside the gene matches. The CDR3 protein is CATSSETGSHGYTF. The CDR3 DNA follows: TGTGCCACCAGCAGCGAGACAGGGTCACACGGCTACACCTTC.

The chain employs TRBV30 and TRBJ1-2; perhaps TRBD1 as D (5 bases). This CDR3 has 13 residues. Trimming cost V 0 bases and J 4 bases, with 9 bases left between them. The germline CDR1 and CDR2 sequences are GTSNPN and SVGIG (reference sequence). CDR3 DNA: TGTGCCTGGAGTGTACAGGTTGGCTATGGCTACACCTTC. Encoded protein: CAWSVQVGYGYTF.

The V call is TRBV15, the J call TRBJ2-6, with D tentatively TRBD1 (5 bases). The V end was cut by 4 bases, the J end by 0 bases, with 7 bases between. The CDR3 sequence is 15 residues long. CDR1 and CDR2 from the germline V gene are LNHNV and YYDKDF (reference sequence). The CDR3 DNA reads as TGTGCCACCAGCACAACAGGCTCTGGGGCCAACGTCCTGACTTTC. Translation: CATSTTGSGANVLTF.

The chain employs TRBV20-1 and TRBJ2-5, with D unresolved. This CDR3 spans 10 amino acids. Trimming removed 3 bases from V and 5 bases from J, with 4 bases in between. Germline V gene data show CDR1 as DFQATT and CDR2 as SNEGSKA (reference sequence). The CDR3 bases are TGCAGTGCTAGTTTCGAGACCCAGTACTTC. Its protein is CSASFETQYF.

This clone has just one count. The chain has TRBV7-9 and TRBJ1-1, with D hard to call. V was pared by 1 base and J by 7 bases, with 1 base between. The CDR3 contains 10 residues. Germline V gene sequence: CDR1 SEHNR, CDR2 FQNEAQ (reference sequence). The CDR3 sequence is CASSLDEAFF. The DNA of the CDR3 is TGTGCCAGCAGCTTAGATGAAGCTTTCTTT.

This clone appeared a few times. The gene calls are TRBV27 and TRBJ2-4, with unresolved D. The CDR3 consists of 13 residues. V lost 5 bases and J 6 bases, leaving 11 bases between the germline ends. Per germline, CDR1 MNHEY and CDR2 SMNVEV (reference sequence). In DNA form, the CDR3 reads TGTGCCAGCAGTCCAACCGAATTAAACATTCAGTACTTC. Its protein product is CASSPTELNIQYF.

The count of this clone is one. Here the CDR3 reads CASSLRGLGYTF. The CDR3 nucleotides read TGTGCCAGCAGCTTACGGGGCTTGGGCTACACCTTC. J is TRBJ1-2 and V is TRBV5-6, with TRBD1 as a possible D gene (5 bases). The ends were cut back, 2 bases at V and 8 bases at J, with 10 bases in the middle. The CDR3 extends over 12 amino acids. CDR1 and CDR2 from the germline V gene are SGHDT and YYEEEE.

J is TRBJ2-1 and V is TRBV5-1, with TRBD2 identical over 11 bases. With V trimmed by 1 base and J by 2 bases, 2 bases remained unmatched. This CDR3 is built from 16 residues. Per germline, CDR1 SGHRS and CDR2 YFSETQ. CDR3 loop: CASSLTSGSPYNEQFF. In DNA, the CDR3 is TGCGCCAGCAGCTTGACTAGCGGGAGCCCCTACAATGAGCAGTTCTTC. The full variable domain, rest sourced from reference TRBV5-1 and TRBJ2-1, is KAGVTQTPRYLIKTRGQQVTLSCSPISGHRSVSWYQQTPGQGLQFLFEYFSETQRNKGNFPGRFSGRQFSNSRSEMNVSTLELGDSALYLCASSLTSGSPYNEQFFGPGTRLTVL.

This clone appeared a few times. This sequence joins TRBV5-6 and TRBJ2-7, with D possibly being TRBD2 (6 bases). V lost 1 base and J 3 bases, leaving 11 bases between the germline ends. The CDR3 is 14 amino acids. In germline, CDR1 is SGHDT, CDR2 YYEEEE. The CDR3, as DNA: TGTGCCAGCAGCTTGACCTGGGGGGACTACGAGCAGTACTTC. Translating it yields CASSLTWGDYEQYF.

V gene TRBV29-1 combines with J gene TRBJ1-1, with a tentative D call TRBD1 (6 bases). The CDR3 spans 12 residues. The V end lost 4 bases, the J end lost 10 bases, and 16 bases lay between the germline ends. Germline V gene lookup returns CDR1 SQVTM and CDR2 ANQGSEA. CDR3 DNA: TGCAGCGTTGCGGACAGTAAGTTTGCAGCTTTCTTT. Translated, it gives CSVADSKFAAFF.

This chain links TRBV9 with TRBJ2-3, with D perhaps TRBD2 (5 bases). Germline lookup yields CDR1 SGDLS and CDR2 YYNGEE. Trimming removed 3 bases from V and 1 base from J, with 12 bases in between. This CDR3 comprises 15 residues. The CDR3, as DNA: TGTGCCAGCAGCGGTAGCGCGGTGGGCACAGATACGCAGTATTTT. This sequence encodes CASSGSAVGTDTQYF.

This sequence joins TRBV10-3 and TRBJ2-3, with no clear D. The V end was cut by 11 bases, the J end by 4 bases, with 16 bases between. Per germline, CDR1 ENHRY and CDR2 SYGVKD. The CDR3 is made up of 13 amino acids. In DNA, the CDR3 is TGTGCCCTAGGGAAGGGCGGCCCAGATACGCAGTATTTT. This sequence encodes CALGKGGPDTQYF.

J is TRBJ2-7 and V is TRBV5-1, with TRBD1 identical over 8 bases. The CDR3 covers 15 residues. Germline assignment: CDR1 SGHRS and CDR2 YFSETQ. The trim removed 1 base at V and 1 base at J, leaving 4 bases unmatched. CDR3 in amino acids: CASSLFRGPSYEQYF. The CDR3 nucleotides read TGCGCCAGCAGCTTGTTCAGGGGGCCTTCCTACGAGCAGTACTTC. The full variable domain, rest sourced from reference TRBV5-1 and TRBJ2-7, is KAGVTQTPRYLIKTRGQQVTLSCSPISGHRSVSWYQQTPGQGLQFLFEYFSETQRNKGNFPGRFSGRQFSNSRSEMNVSTLELGDSALYLCASSLFRGPSYEQYFGPGTRLTVT.

V gene TRBV7-8 combines with J gene TRBJ1-1, with D possibly being TRBD1 (5 bases). In germline, CDR1 is SGHVS, CDR2 FQNEAQ. The CDR3 length is 14 residues. Trimming left V 5 bases short and J 2 bases short, with 12 bases between. The CDR3 region is CASSANGGNTEAFF. The CDR3 DNA reads TGTGCCAGCAGCGCAAATGGGGGAAACACTGAAGCTTTCTTT. Together with reference TRBV7-8 and TRBJ1-1, the CDR3 gives the full variable domain: GAGVSQSPRYKVAKRGQDVALRCDPISGHVSLFWYQQALGQGPEFLTYFQNEAQLDKSGLPSDRFFAERPEGSVSTLKIQRTQQEDSAVYLCASSANGGNTEAFFGQGTRLTVV.

This clone was picked up one time. CDR3 residues: CSVYRVGVNTEAFF. The CDR3, as DNA: TGCAGCGTATACAGGGTAGGAGTGAACACTGAAGCTTTCTTT. The chain carries TRBV29-1 and TRBJ1-1, with D possibly matching TRBD1 (6 bases). V was clipped by 6 bases and J by 0 bases, with 14 bases between them. The CDR3 loop spans 14 amino acids. CDR1 and CDR2 from the germline V gene are SQVTM and ANQGSEA.

This clone was observed a few times. Distinct nucleotide sequences in the sample also encode this CDR3. The J gene is TRBJ1-2, the V gene TRBV9; D ambiguous. CDR3 length: 15 amino acids. V gave up 9 bases and J gave up 4 bases, with 22 bases separating them. Looked up from germline, CDR1 is SGDLS and CDR2 is YYNGEE. DNA of the CDR3: TGTGCCACACACTCATTAAGGGTGCTTGGCTATGGCTACACCTTC. The encoded protein is CATHSLRVLGYGYTF.

This clone was found a few times. V and J are TRBV6-1 and TRBJ1-5; TRBD1 is a possible D gene (6 bases). CDR1 and CDR2 (germline): MNHNS, SASEGT. Trimming removed 7 bases from V and 0 bases from J, with 10 bases in between. The CDR3 loop spans 14 amino acids. DNA of the CDR3: TGTGCCAGCACCGGACAGAATAGCAATCAGCCCCAGCATTTT. Its translation: CASTGQNSNQPQHF.

This clone has a handful of counts. The genes are TRBV7-8 and TRBJ2-2, with a possible D match to TRBD2 (5 bases). Germline-derived CDR1 and CDR2 are SGHVS and FQNEAQ. CDR3 length equals 16 residues. The V end was cut by 6 bases, the J end by 0 bases, with 14 bases between. The CDR3 protein is CASSRRPGTNTGELFF. CDR3 sequence (DNA): TGTGCCAGCAGTCGAAGGCCGGGAACGAACACCGGGGAGCTGTTTTTT.

The chain uses TRBV29-1 and TRBJ1-1; D remains unclear. Looked up from germline, CDR1 is SQVTM and CDR2 is ANQGSEA. This CDR3 comprises 13 residues. Trimming shortened V by 2 bases and J by 1 base, and 8 bases separated the two germline ends. The CDR3 bases are TGCAGCGTTGAACGACAACCGAACACTGAAGCTTTCTTT. It encodes CSVERQPNTEAFF. Filled out from reference TRBV29-1 and TRBJ1-1, the complete variable domain reads SAVISQKPSRDICQRGTSLTIQCQVDSQVTMMFWYRQQPGQSLTLIATANQGSEATYESGFVIDKFPISRPNLTFSTLTVSNMSPEDSSIYLCSVERQPNTEAFFGQGTRLTVV.

For this clone: This sample also contains other DNA sequences that code for the same CDR3. This chain joins TRBV5-1 and TRBJ1-1, with D possibly being TRBD1 (6 bases). The CDR3 is 14 amino acids. The V gene lost 3 bases and the J gene lost 0 bases, with 9 bases spanning the gap. Germline CDR1 and CDR2: SGHRS and YFSETQ. DNA for the CDR3: TGCGCCAGCAGCTCCGGACAGATGAACACTGAAGCTTTCTTT. It yields the protein CASSSGQMNTEAFF.